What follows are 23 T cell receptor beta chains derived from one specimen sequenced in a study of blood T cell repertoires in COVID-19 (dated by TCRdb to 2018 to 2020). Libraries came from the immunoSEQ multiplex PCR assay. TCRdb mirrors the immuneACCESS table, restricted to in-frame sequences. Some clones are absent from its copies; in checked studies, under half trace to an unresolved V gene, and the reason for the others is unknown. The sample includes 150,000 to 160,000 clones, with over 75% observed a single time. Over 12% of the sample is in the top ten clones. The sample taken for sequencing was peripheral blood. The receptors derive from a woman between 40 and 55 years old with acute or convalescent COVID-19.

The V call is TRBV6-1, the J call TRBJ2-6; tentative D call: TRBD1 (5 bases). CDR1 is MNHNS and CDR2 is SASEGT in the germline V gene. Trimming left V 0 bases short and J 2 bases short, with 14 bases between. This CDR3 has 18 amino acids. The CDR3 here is CASSEAQRTRAGANVLTF. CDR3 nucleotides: TGTGCCAGCAGTGAAGCGCAGAGGACACGAGCTGGGGCCAACGTCCTGACTTTC.

The CDR3 DNA follows: TGTGCCAGCAGAACACTCCGGGACATCTCCTACGAGCAGTACTTC. As protein: CASRTLRDISYEQYF. The chain joins TRBV27 to TRBJ2-7, with D possibly matching TRBD1 (6 bases). Trimming cost V 6 bases and J 0 bases, with 15 bases left between them. There are 15 residues in the CDR3. Germline lookup yields CDR1 MNHEY and CDR2 SMNVEV (reference sequence).

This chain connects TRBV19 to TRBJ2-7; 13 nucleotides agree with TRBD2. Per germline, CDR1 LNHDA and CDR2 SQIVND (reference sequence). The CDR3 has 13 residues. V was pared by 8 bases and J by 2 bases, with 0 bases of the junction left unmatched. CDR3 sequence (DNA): TGTGCCAGTGGACTAGCGGGGGCCTACGAGCAGTACTTC. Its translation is CASGLAGAYEQYF. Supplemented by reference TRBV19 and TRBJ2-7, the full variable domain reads DGGITQSPKYLFRKEGQNVTLSCEQNLNHDAMYWYRQDPGQGLRLIYYSQIVNDFQKGDIAEGYSVSREKKESFPLTVTSAQKNPTAFYLCASGLAGAYEQYFGPGTRLTVT.

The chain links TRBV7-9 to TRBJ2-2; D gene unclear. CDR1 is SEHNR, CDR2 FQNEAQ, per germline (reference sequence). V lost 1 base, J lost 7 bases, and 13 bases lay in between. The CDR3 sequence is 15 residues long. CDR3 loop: CASSLDLIHYGELFF. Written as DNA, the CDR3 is TGTGCCAGCAGCTTAGACTTGATCCATTACGGGGAGCTGTTTTTT.

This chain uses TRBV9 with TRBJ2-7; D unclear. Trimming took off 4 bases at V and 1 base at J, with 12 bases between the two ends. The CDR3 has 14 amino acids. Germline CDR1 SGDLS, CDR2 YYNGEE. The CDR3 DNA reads TGTGCCAGCAGCCCAGATCCGGGTTCCTACGAGCAGTACTTC. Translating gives CASSPDPGSYEQYF.

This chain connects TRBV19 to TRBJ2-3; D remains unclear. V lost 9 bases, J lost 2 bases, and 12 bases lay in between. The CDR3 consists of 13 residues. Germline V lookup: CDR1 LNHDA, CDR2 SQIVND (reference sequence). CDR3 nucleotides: TGTGCCAGCACAGAGACCCACACAGATACGCAGTATTTT. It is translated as CASTETHTDTQYF.

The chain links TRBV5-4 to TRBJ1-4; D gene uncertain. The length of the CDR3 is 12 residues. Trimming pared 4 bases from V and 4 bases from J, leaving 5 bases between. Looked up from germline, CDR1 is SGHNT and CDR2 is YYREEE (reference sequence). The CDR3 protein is CASSGSNEKLFF. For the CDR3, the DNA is TGTGCCAGCAGCGGTAGTAATGAAAAACTGTTTTTT.

The CDR3 nucleotides read TGTGCCACCCGGGGCGTCGGGAGCTATGGCTACACCTTC. Protein: CATRGVGSYGYTF. The chain employs TRBV19 and TRBJ1-2; tentatively, D is TRBD1 (5 bases). Deletions cut 10 bases from V and 4 bases from J, with 16 bases between. Per the germline V gene, CDR1 is LNHDA and CDR2 is SQIVND (reference sequence). This CDR3 spans 13 amino acids.

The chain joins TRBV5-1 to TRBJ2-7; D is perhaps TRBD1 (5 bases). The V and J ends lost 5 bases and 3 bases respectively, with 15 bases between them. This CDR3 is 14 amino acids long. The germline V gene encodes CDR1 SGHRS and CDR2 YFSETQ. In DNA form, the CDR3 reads TGCGCCAGCAGATTCAGGGAAGGACACTACGAGCAGTACTTC. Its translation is CASRFREGHYEQYF. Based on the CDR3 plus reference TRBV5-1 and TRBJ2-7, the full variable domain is KAGVTQTPRYLIKTRGQQVTLSCSPISGHRSVSWYQQTPGQGLQFLFEYFSETQRNKGNFPGRFSGRQFSNSRSEMNVSTLELGDSALYLCASRFREGHYEQYFGPGTRLTVT.

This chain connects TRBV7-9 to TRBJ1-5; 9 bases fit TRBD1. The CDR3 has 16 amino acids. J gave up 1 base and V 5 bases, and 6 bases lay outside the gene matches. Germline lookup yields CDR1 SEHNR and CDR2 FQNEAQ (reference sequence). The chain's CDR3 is CASSRDRAGSNQPQHF. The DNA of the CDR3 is TGTGCCAGCAGCCGGGACAGGGCAGGAAGCAATCAGCCCCAGCATTTT.

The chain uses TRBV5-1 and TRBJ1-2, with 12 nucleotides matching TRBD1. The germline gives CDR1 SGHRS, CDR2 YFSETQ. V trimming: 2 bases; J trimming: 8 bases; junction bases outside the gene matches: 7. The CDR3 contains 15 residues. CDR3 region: CASSFGGTGGEGYTF. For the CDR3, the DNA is TGCGCCAGCAGCTTTGGAGGGACAGGGGGCGAAGGCTACACCTTC.

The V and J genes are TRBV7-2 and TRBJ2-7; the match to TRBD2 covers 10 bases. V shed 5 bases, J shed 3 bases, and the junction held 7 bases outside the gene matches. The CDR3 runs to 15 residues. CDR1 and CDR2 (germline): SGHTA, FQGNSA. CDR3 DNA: TGTGCCAGCAGCATTCTGGGACTAGCGTACTACGAGCAGTACTTC. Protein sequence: CASSILGLAYYEQYF.

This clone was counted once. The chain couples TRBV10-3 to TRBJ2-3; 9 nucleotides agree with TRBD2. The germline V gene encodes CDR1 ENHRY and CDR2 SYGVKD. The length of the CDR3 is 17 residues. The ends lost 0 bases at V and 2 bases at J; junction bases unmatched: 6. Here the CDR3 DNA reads TGTGCCATCAGTGAGTCTAGGACTAGCGCTAACACAGATACGCAGTATTTT. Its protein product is CAISESRTSANTDTQYF.

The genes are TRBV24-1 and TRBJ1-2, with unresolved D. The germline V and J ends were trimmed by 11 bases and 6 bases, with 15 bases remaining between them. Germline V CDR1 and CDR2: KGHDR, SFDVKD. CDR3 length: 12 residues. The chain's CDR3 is CASALAMNGYTF. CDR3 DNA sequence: TGTGCCAGCGCTCTAGCGATGAATGGCTACACCTTC.

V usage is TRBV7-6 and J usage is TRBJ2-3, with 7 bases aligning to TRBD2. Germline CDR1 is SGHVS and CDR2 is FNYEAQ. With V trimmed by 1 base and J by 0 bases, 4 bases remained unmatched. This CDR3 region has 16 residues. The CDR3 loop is CASSLVPSGSTDTQYF. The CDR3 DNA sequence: TGTGCCAGCAGCTTAGTACCTAGCGGAAGCACAGATACGCAGTATTTT.

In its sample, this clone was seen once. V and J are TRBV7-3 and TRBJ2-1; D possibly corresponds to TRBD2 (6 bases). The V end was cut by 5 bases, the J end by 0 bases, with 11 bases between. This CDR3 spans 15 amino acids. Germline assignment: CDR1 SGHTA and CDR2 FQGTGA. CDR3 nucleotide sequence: TGTGCCAGCAGCATAGCGGTAAGCTCCTACAATGAGCAGTTCTTC. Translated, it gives CASSIAVSSYNEQFF.

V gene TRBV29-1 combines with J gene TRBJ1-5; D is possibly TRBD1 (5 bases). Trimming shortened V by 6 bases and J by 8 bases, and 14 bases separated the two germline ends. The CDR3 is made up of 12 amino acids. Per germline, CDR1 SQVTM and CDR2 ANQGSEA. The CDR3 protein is CSVGGGQEPQHF. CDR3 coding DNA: TGCAGCGTGGGGGGGGGTCAAGAGCCCCAGCATTTT.

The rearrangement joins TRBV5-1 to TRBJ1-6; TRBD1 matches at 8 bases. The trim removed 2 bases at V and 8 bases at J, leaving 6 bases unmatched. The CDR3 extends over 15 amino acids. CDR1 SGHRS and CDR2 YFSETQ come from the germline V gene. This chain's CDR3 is CASSFKDRGDSPLHF. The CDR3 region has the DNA TGCGCCAGCAGCTTTAAAGACAGGGGTGATTCACCCCTCCACTTT.

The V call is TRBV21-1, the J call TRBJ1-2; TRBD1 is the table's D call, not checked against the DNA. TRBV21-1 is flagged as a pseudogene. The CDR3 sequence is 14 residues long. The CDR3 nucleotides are TGTGCCAGCAGCAAATTACACACATATCGTGGCTACACCTTC. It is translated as CASSKLHTYRGYTF.

The CDR3 here is CASYRALNTEAFF. The CDR3 coding sequence is TGTGCCAGCTACAGGGCTCTGAACACTGAAGCTTTCTTT. The V and J genes are TRBV6-5 and TRBJ1-1; a weak D match, TRBD1 (6 bases). Germline values: CDR1 MNHEY, CDR2 SVGAGI. V dropped 8 bases and J dropped 0 bases, with 10 bases sitting between them. This CDR3 spans 13 amino acids.

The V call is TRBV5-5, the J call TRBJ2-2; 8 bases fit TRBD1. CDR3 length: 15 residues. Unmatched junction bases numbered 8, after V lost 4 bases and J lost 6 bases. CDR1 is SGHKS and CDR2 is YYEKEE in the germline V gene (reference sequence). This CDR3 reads CASSAIPQGAGELFF. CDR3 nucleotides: TGTGCCAGCAGCGCAATACCACAGGGGGCCGGGGAGCTGTTTTTT. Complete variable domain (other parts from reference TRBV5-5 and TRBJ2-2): DAGVTQSPTHLIKTRGQQVTLRCSPISGHKSVSWYQQVLGQGPQFIFQYYEKEERGRGNFPDRFSARQFPNYSSELNVNALLLGDSALYLCASSAIPQGAGELFFGEGSRLTVL.

The CDR3 DNA is TGTGCCACGTCCTGGAGGGCCGGGGACACCGGGGAGCTGTTTTTT. Translation: CATSWRAGDTGELFF. The V call is TRBV7-9, the J call TRBJ2-2; TRBD2 is a possible D gene (6 bases). The germline CDR1 and CDR2 sequences are SEHNR and FQNEAQ (reference sequence). Between the trimmed V and J ends, which lost 10 bases and 3 bases, there was a span of 18 bases. CDR3 length: 15 residues. Full variable domain (remainder filled in from reference TRBV7-9 and TRBJ2-2): DTGVSQNPRHKITKRGQNVTFRCDPISEHNRLYWYRQTLGQGPEFLTYFQNEAQLEKSRLLSDRFSAERPKGSFSTLEIQRTEQGDSAMYLCATSWRAGDTGELFFGEGSRLTVL.

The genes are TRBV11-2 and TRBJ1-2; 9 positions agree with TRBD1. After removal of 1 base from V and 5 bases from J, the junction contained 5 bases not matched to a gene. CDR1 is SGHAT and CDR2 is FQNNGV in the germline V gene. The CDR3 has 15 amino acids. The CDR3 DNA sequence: TGTGCCAGCAGCTTAGGTGGGACAGGGAGTTATGGCTACACCTTC. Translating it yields CASSLGGTGSYGYTF.